What follows is one T cell receptor (beta chain) and its context. These data belong to a study of shared clonotypes between healthy human individuals. Generated by immunoSEQ multiplex PCR, the TCRdb table keeps only in-frame clones and is missing some. The sample gives about 1.5 million clones, about 98% of which show up once; 0.4% to 0.45% is in the top ten. The sequence derives from a man aged 25-45 years in good health. Specimen: naive CD4+ T cells sorted from blood. The sample's subset: CD45RA+ positively selected.

CDR3 in DNA: TGTGCCAGCAGCTTAAGTAATACGCAGTATTTT. This gives the protein CASSLSNTQYF. The V and J genes are TRBV5-6 and TRBJ2-3; D gene unclear. Germline assignment: CDR1 SGHDT and CDR2 YYEEEE. The CDR3 is made up of 11 amino acids. Trimming cost V 2 bases and J 7 bases, with 5 bases left between them.